The rows below give T cell receptor beta chains drawn from one sample of a study of long-term antiretroviral therapy in people with HIV. Measured with immunoSEQ multiplex PCR; TCRdb has only the in-frame clones, and not every one. Of some 16,000 clones detected, 70% to 90% appear once; the ten largest clones hold around 4.9%. The sequenced sample was unsorted PBMCs, obtained 0.5 years after starting antiretroviral therapy. Receptors originate from a woman in her thirties or forties with HIV. Each CDR3 is given with its conserved first and last residue. D genes are given only for firm matches. Rows give clone size only sometimes, using once, few, many, or a class for an expanded clone.

D gene	clone size	V gene	J gene	CDR3 protein	CDR3 DNA
-	-	TRBV18	TRBJ1-1	CASSPSQVNTEAFF	TGTGCCAGCTCACCATCACAGGTGAACACTGAAGCTTTCTTT
-	-	TRBV28	TRBJ1-5	CASSVPSNTQGSANQPQHF	TGTGCCAGCAGTGTTCCCTCTAACACCCAGGGATCAGCAAATCAGCCCCAGCATTTT
TRBD2	-	TRBV18	TRBJ2-7	CASSRVASGNYEQYF	TGTGCCAGCTCACGGGTGGCTAGCGGGAACTACGAGCAGTACTTC
-	-	TRBV4-2	TRBJ2-7	CASSQDEGGFYEQYF	TGTGCCAGCAGCCAAGATGAGGGGGGTTTCTACGAGCAGTACTTC
-	-	TRBV6-5	TRBJ2-7	CASSQRRGSYEQYF	TGTGCCAGCAGTCAACGCAGGGGATCCTACGAGCAGTACTTC
-	-	TRBV21-1	TRBJ2-1	CASSKEGNSSYNEQFF	TGTGCCAGCAGCAAAGAAGGGAATAGCTCCTACAATGAGCAGTTCTTC
-	-	TRBV4-2	TRBJ2-7	CASSQGGSGEQYF	TGTGCCAGCAGCCAAGGGGGGTCAGGCGAGCAGTACTTC
-	once	TRBV10-3	TRBJ2-7	CASMTGTTNYEQYF	TGTGCCTCCATGACCGGGACAACAAACTACGAGCAGTACTTC
-	-	TRBV6-5	TRBJ1-1	CASRLGMNTEAFF	TGTGCCAGCCGTTTGGGGATGAACACTGAAGCTTTCTTT
-	-	TRBV5-1	TRBJ2-5	CASSFTGSPQETQYF	TGCGCCAGCAGCTTTACAGGATCCCCTCAAGAGACCCAGTACTTC
TRBD2	-	TRBV29-1	TRBJ2-5	CSVGREAETQYF	TGCAGCGTTGGGCGGGAGGCGGAGACCCAGTACTTC
TRBD1	-	TRBV6-4	TRBJ1-1	CASSRDRGTSHTEAFF	TGTGCCAGCAGTAGGGACAGGGGAACGAGTCACACTGAAGCTTTCTTT
TRBD1	-	TRBV11-3	TRBJ2-3	CASSKGQGSTDTQYF	TGTGCCAGCAGCAAGGGACAGGGAAGCACAGATACGCAGTATTTT
-	-	TRBV7-9	TRBJ2-5	CASLHSPWETQYF	TGTGCCAGCCTCCATTCTCCATGGGAGACCCAGTACTTC
-	-	TRBV7-9	TRBJ2-3	CASSLGQGTDTQYF	TGTGCCAGCAGCTTAGGCCAGGGGACAGATACGCAGTATTTT
-	-	TRBV25-1	TRBJ1-3	CASSDFYTGNSGNTIYF	TGTGCCAGCAGTGATTTTTATACAGGGAACTCTGGAAACACCATATATTTT
-	-	TRBV6-5	TRBJ2-1	CASRRGYNEQFF	TGTGCCAGCAGGAGGGGGTACAATGAGCAGTTCTTC
-	-	TRBV7-8	TRBJ2-4	CASSLTHRENIQYF	TGTGCCAGCAGCTTGACACACCGCGAAAACATTCAGTACTTC
-	-	TRBV10-3	TRBJ2-6	CATRGVFGLSGANVLTF	TGTGCCACCAGGGGGGTTTTCGGACTCTCTGGGGCCAACGTCCTGACTTTC
-	-	TRBV7-9	TRBJ1-3	CASGRGFDTIYF	TGTGCCAGCGGACGAGGGTTTGACACCATATATTTT
-	-	TRBV15	TRBJ2-1	CATSRGAINNEQFF	TGTGCCACCAGCAGAGGAGCGATTAACAATGAGCAGTTCTTC
TRBD1	-	TRBV9	TRBJ1-4	CASSSTGGGIATNEKLFF	TGTGCCAGCAGCTCGACAGGGGGCGGAATTGCAACTAATGAAAAACTGTTTTTT
-	-	TRBV5-4	TRBJ2-1	CASSLQDPSYNEQFF	TGTGCCAGCAGCTTACAGGATCCCTCCTACAATGAGCAGTTCTTC
TRBD1	-	TRBV18	TRBJ1-2	CASSPPITGGYGYTF	TGTGCCAGCTCACCACCGATAACAGGGGGCTATGGCTACACCTTC
-	-	TRBV27	TRBJ1-4	CASSRRTNEKLFF	TGTGCCAGCAGTCGAAGGACTAATGAAAAACTGTTTTTT
TRBD2	-	TRBV28	TRBJ2-7	CASSLKDSGPRGGEQYF	TGTGCCAGCAGTTTAAAAGATTCGGGGCCGCGGGGGGGAGAGCAGTACTTC
-	-	TRBV5-1	TRBJ2-7	CASSLGAAGANYEQYF	TGCGCCAGCAGCTTGGGGGCGGCAGGGGCTAACTACGAGCAGTACTTC
TRBD2	-	TRBV5-1	TRBJ2-3	CASSLAPGLAGTDTQYF	TGCGCCAGCAGCTTGGCCCCGGGCCTAGCGGGCACAGATACGCAGTATTTT
-	-	TRBV28	TRBJ1-5	CASSFGFSNQPQHF	TGTGCCAGCAGTTTCGGATTCAGCAATCAGCCCCAGCATTTT
-	-	TRBV7-2	TRBJ1-1	CASRSARNTEAFF	TGTGCCAGCAGGTCAGCCCGGAACACTGAAGCTTTCTTT
TRBD1	-	TRBV28	TRBJ2-7	CASSSTGARAYEQYF	TGTGCCAGCAGCTCTACAGGGGCGAGAGCCTACGAGCAGTACTTC
-	once	TRBV5-4	TRBJ1-1	CASSSRGGVNTEAFF	TGTGCCAGCAGCTCCCGAGGGGGGGTGAACACTGAAGCTTTCTTT
TRBD2	-	TRBV19	TRBJ2-1	CASRLAGDAEGHNEQFF	TGTGCCAGTAGACTAGCGGGCGACGCGGAGGGGCACAATGAGCAGTTCTTC
-	-	TRBV5-5	TRBJ1-4	CASSLFGGENEKLFF	TGTGCCAGCAGCTTGTTTGGGGGCGAGAATGAAAAACTGTTTTTT
TRBD2	once	TRBV10-1	TRBJ2-3	CASSQSLSGRAGDTQYF	TGCGCCAGCAGTCAAAGTCTTAGCGGGAGGGCCGGAGATACGCAGTATTTT
-	few	TRBV6-6	TRBJ2-1	CASSYGGDNEQFF	TGTGCCAGCAGTTATGGGGGAGACAATGAGCAGTTCTTC
TRBD2	-	TRBV14	TRBJ2-7	CASSQGGTSGPREQYF	TGTGCCAGCAGCCAAGGCGGGACTAGCGGTCCCCGGGAGCAGTACTTC
-	-	TRBV27	TRBJ1-1	CASSGVTEAFF	TGTGCCAGCAGCGGTGTGACTGAAGCTTTCTTT
-	-	TRBV2	TRBJ2-3	CASRRHTDTQYF	TGTGCCAGCAGGAGGCACACAGATACGCAGTATTTT
-	-	TRBV5-4	TRBJ1-3	CASSLRSSGNTIYF	TGTGCCAGCAGCTTGAGGTCCTCTGGAAACACCATATATTTT
-	few	TRBV15	TRBJ1-5	CATSKPGANQPQHF	TGTGCCACCAGCAAACCAGGAGCGAATCAGCCCCAGCATTTT
-	-	TRBV4-1	TRBJ2-7	CASSPVLSYEQYF	TGCGCCAGCAGCCCGGTCTTGTCCTACGAGCAGTACTTC
-	-	TRBV7-2	TRBJ2-3	CASSPPGDTQYF	TGTGCCAGCAGCCCACCGGGAGATACGCAGTATTTT
TRBD1	-	TRBV27	TRBJ1-2	CASSSRRDRGQNGYTF	TGTGCCAGCAGCTCAAGGAGGGACAGGGGGCAAAATGGCTACACCTTC
-	-	TRBV19	TRBJ1-5	CAVRAQFSNQPQHF	TGTGCCGTCAGGGCACAGTTTAGCAATCAGCCCCAGCATTTT